This T cell receptor beta chain was obtained from a study of blood T cell repertoires in COVID-19. The repertoire was sequenced with immunoSEQ multiplex PCR; TCRdb's copy has only in-frame clones and lacks some. The sample lists some 270,000 clones, around nine tenths seen once, with around 3% in the top ten. CDR3 size: 17 residues. Germline V CDR1 and CDR2: SGHRS, YFSETQ. V was shortened by 0 bases and J by 3 bases, with 17 bases between the two germline ends. Clinical history as reported by participants underpinned cohort assignment. This chain links TRBV5-1 with TRBJ2-3; maybe TRBD2 (6 bases). Sequencing was done on a sample of PBMCs or T cells enriched from blood (not recorded which). The source of this sequence is a woman aged 40 to 55 who had been exposed to COVID-19. The CDR3 bases are TGCGCCAGCAGCTTGGTAAAGCTCGGACTATCGACAGATACGCAGTATTTT. Protein product: CASSLVKLGLSTDTQYF. The entire variable domain, with the rest obtained from reference TRBV5-1 and TRBJ2-3, is as follows: KAGVTQTPRYLIKTRGQQVTLSCSPISGHRSVSWYQQTPGQGLQFLFEYFSETQRNKGNFPGRFSGRQFSNSRSEMNVSTLELGDSALYLCASSLVKLGLSTDTQYFGPGTRLTVL.